The sample holds one count of the clone carrying this T cell receptor (beta chain). The antigen remains unidentified. The sample is drawn from a study of siplizumab effects on memory and regulatory T cells. Unstimulated naive, memory, effector memory and TEMRA subsets from three donor pairs underwent sequencing. Germline CDR1 and CDR2: ENHRY and SYGVKD. The CDR3 length is 12 residues. Whole-study results and caveats: Alloreactive sequences traceable to unstimulated CD4+ memory cells were significantly reduced by siplizumab. Most alloreactive clones went unmapped to unstimulated subsets; only a minor fraction mapped. Proliferating siplizumab-culture Tregs lacked confirmation of suppressive function.

Produced via immunoSEQ multiplex PCR; TCRdb's table is partial and in-frame only. The sample lists about 40,000 clones, about 89% occurring once. The genes are TRBV10-3 and TRBJ2-5, with unresolved D. The end of the DNA fits TRBJ2-7 better, so the J call may be wrong. The sequence derives from a human donor in good health. The sample comprised naive CD4+ T cells sorted from blood. The CDR3, as DNA: TGTGCCACCACCGACGACAAAAACGAGCAGTACTTC. As protein: CATTDDKNEQYF.